One and the same sample provided the 20 T cell receptor beta chains below, sequenced in a study of blood T cell repertoires in COVID-19. Generated by immunoSEQ multiplex PCR, the TCRdb table keeps only in-frame clones and is missing some. Of over 250,000 clones listed, about 87% are singletons. The sequenced sample was peripheral blood. The receptors derive from a man in his sixties who had recovered from COVID-19.

The chain is built from TRBV10-3 and TRBJ1-1; 7 nucleotides line up with TRBD1. Germline-derived CDR1 and CDR2 are ENHRY and SYGVKD. The CDR3 spans 14 residues. The junction had 7 bases not matched to a gene; V was cut back by 6 bases and J by 3 bases. CDR3 loop: CAIRDRVRDTEAFF. CDR3 nucleotides: TGTGCCATCAGAGACAGGGTCCGGGACACTGAAGCTTTCTTT.

The chain has TRBV13 and TRBJ1-2, with a weak D call TRBD1 (6 bases). The CDR3 covers 14 residues. V was trimmed by 6 bases and J by 5 bases, leaving 16 bases between them. Per germline, CDR1 PRHDT and CDR2 FYEKMQ (reference sequence). CDR3 loop: CASSQGFEGYGYTF. The CDR3 DNA sequence: TGTGCCAGCAGTCAGGGGTTCGAGGGGTATGGCTACACCTTC.

This chain's CDR3 is CASSLGGGQGKKLFF. CDR3 nucleotide sequence: TGTGCCAGCAGCTTAGGGGGCGGACAGGGAAAAAAACTGTTTTTT. V and J are TRBV7-9 and TRBJ1-4, with 8 bases lining up with TRBD1. Per the germline V gene, CDR1 is SEHNR and CDR2 is FQNEAQ (reference sequence). Trimming cost V 1 base and J 9 bases; bases outside gene matches: 7. This CDR3 comprises 15 residues.

The V call is TRBV7-6, the J call TRBJ2-7; 12 positions agree with TRBD1. This CDR3 comprises 16 residues. The germline V gene encodes CDR1 SGHVS and CDR2 FNYEAQ. V shed 1 base and J 4 bases; nucleotides not matched to a gene: 5. In nucleotides, the CDR3 is TGTGCCAGCAGCTTAGGGCCGGGACAGGGGGCTTACGAGCAGTACTTC. Its protein is CASSLGPGQGAYEQYF.

The J gene is TRBJ2-1, the V gene TRBV5-1, with D possibly TRBD2 on 6 matching bases. The germline V gene has CDR1 SGHRS and CDR2 YFSETQ. V lost 1 base and J lost 7, with 18 bases in between. The CDR3 contains 16 residues. DNA for the CDR3: TGCGCCAGCAGCTTGTGGTCCGGGGGTCAGGGTAATGAGCAGTTCTTC. Protein sequence: CASSLWSGGQGNEQFF.

The chain links TRBV7-6 to TRBJ2-1; 11 bases line up with TRBD1. The CDR3 runs 15 residues. J gave up 4 bases and V 8 bases, and 7 bases lay outside the gene matches. CDR1 and CDR2 (germline): SGHVS, FNYEAQ. Here the CDR3 reads CASSADRGLYNEQFF. The CDR3 coding sequence is TGTGCCAGCTCCGCGGACAGGGGGCTTTACAATGAGCAGTTCTTC. The full variable domain, with the rest looked up from reference TRBV7-6 and TRBJ2-1, is GAGVSQSPRYKVTKRGQDVALRCDPISGHVSLYWYRQALGQGPEFLTYFNYEAQQDKSGLPNDRFSAERPEGSISTLTIQRTEQRDSAMYRCASSADRGLYNEQFFGPGTRLTVL.

The gene calls are TRBV5-1 and TRBJ1-4, with D perhaps matching TRBD1 (6 bases). The germline V gene encodes CDR1 SGHRS and CDR2 YFSETQ. This CDR3 is 13 amino acids long. The germline V and J ends were trimmed by 2 bases and 8 bases, with 10 bases remaining between them. The CDR3 DNA follows: TGCGCCAGCAGCTTTTCAGGGGACGAAAAACTGTTTTTT. Amino acid sequence: CASSFSGDEKLFF.

V usage is TRBV7-8 and J usage is TRBJ2-2; 10 positions match TRBD2. V dropped 2 bases and J dropped 5; count of bases not matched to a gene: 11. The CDR3 loop spans 18 amino acids. CDR1 is SGHVS, CDR2 FQNEAQ, per germline. The CDR3, as DNA: TGTGCCAGCAGCTTACAGTTTTCAGCGGGGGGGCGAACCGGGGAGCTGTTTTTT. Protein sequence: CASSLQFSAGGRTGELFF.

The rearrangement joins TRBV11-2 to TRBJ1-2, with 8 bases lining up with TRBD1. The junction had 5 bases not matched to a gene; V was cut back by 4 bases and J by 4 bases. The CDR3 sequence is 14 residues long. Germline CDR1 reads SGHAT; CDR2 reads FQNNGV. The CDR3 spells CASSSAGGAYGYTF. Written as DNA, the CDR3 is TGTGCCAGCAGCTCGGCAGGGGGCGCCTATGGCTACACCTTC.

The chain combines TRBV10-3 with TRBJ1-6; D unresolved. Germline V gene data show CDR1 as ENHRY and CDR2 as SYGVKD. Trimming took off 0 bases at V and 9 bases at J, with 12 bases between the two ends. The CDR3 is made up of 15 amino acids. CDR3 in amino acids: CAISESTSRGSPLHF. CDR3 DNA sequence: TGTGCCATCAGTGAGTCTACCTCTCGCGGTTCACCCCTCCACTTT.

In its sample, this clone was seen once. This rearrangement joins TRBV28 to TRBJ2-7; possible D gene TRBD2, 6 bases. CDR3 length: 15 residues. The germline V gene encodes CDR1 MDHEN and CDR2 SYDVKM. V gave up 4 bases and J gave up 2 bases, with 15 bases separating them. In nucleotides, the CDR3 is TGTGCCAGCAGTTGGCGGGGCAGGGCCCCCTACGAGCAGTACTTC. Protein: CASSWRGRAPYEQYF.

The J gene is TRBJ1-6, the V gene TRBV5-1; D remains ambiguous. The CDR3 spans 16 residues. Per germline, CDR1 SGHRS and CDR2 YFSETQ. Trimming pared 1 base from V and 0 bases from J, leaving 8 bases between. This chain's CDR3 is CASSLSGSSYNSPLHF. CDR3 coding DNA: TGCGCCAGCAGCTTGTCGGGGAGCTCCTATAATTCACCCCTCCACTTT.

The chain joins TRBV15 to TRBJ2-5, with 7 bases matching TRBD1. The V segment lost 5 bases and the J segment 4 bases; nucleotides outside the gene matches: 4. Per the germline V gene, CDR1 is LNHNV and CDR2 is YYDKDF (reference sequence). The CDR3 extends over 13 amino acids. CDR3: CATSGAGGETQYF. The CDR3 region has the DNA TGTGCCACCAGCGGCGCAGGGGGAGAGACCCAGTACTTC.

The genes are TRBV5-1 and TRBJ2-7; D is perhaps TRBD2 (5 bases). Looked up from germline, CDR1 is SGHRS and CDR2 is YFSETQ. V lost 7 bases and J 2 bases, leaving 13 bases between the germline ends. This CDR3 is 13 amino acids long. The CDR3 bases are TGCGCCAGCTCCGGGATTGCCGCCTACGAGCAGTACTTC. Encoded protein: CASSGIAAYEQYF.

Written as DNA, the CDR3 is TGTGCCAGCAGAGTAGGGGGTAGCTCCTACAATGAGCAGTTCTTC. Translated: CASRVGGSSYNEQFF. This chain links TRBV7-8 with TRBJ2-1; D may be TRBD1 (6 bases). The CDR3 consists of 15 residues. Trimming shortened V by 6 bases and J by 0 bases, and 12 bases separated the two germline ends. Per germline, CDR1 SGHVS and CDR2 FQNEAQ.

This clone came up once. The chain combines TRBV24-1 with TRBJ2-7; D possibly corresponds to TRBD2 (6 bases). V lost 2 bases, J lost 6 bases, and 19 bases lay in between. The CDR3 totals 16 residues. Per the germline V gene, CDR1 is KGHDR and CDR2 is SFDVKD. The chain's CDR3 is CATSDWDGGQDVEQYF. CDR3 sequence (DNA): TGTGCCACCAGTGATTGGGACGGGGGTCAAGATGTCGAGCAGTACTTC.

The V gene is TRBV7-9, the J gene TRBJ2-7; 15 nucleotides agree with TRBD2. Per germline, CDR1 SEHNR and CDR2 FQNEAQ (reference sequence). The CDR3 runs 17 residues. J lost 4 bases, V lost 2 bases, and 6 bases had no gene match. This CDR3 reads CASSLKAGTSGGYEQYF. In nucleotides, the CDR3 is TGTGCCAGCAGCTTAAAGGCCGGGACTAGCGGGGGGTACGAGCAGTACTTC.

The chain is built from TRBV15 and TRBJ1-5; D possibly corresponds to TRBD1 (5 bases). V was trimmed by 1 base and J by 6 bases, leaving 13 bases between them. The CDR3 extends over 15 amino acids. Germline CDR1 is LNHNV and CDR2 is YYDKDF (reference sequence). This CDR3 reads CATSRVRGRGQPQHF. The CDR3 coding sequence is TGTGCCACCAGCAGAGTTCGGGGGAGGGGTCAGCCCCAGCATTTT.

The chain has TRBV3-1 (or the pseudogene TRBV3-2) and TRBJ2-3, with D possibly TRBD2 on 5 matching bases. Trimming cost V 2 bases and J 0 bases, with 12 bases left between them. The CDR3 has 16 residues. Germline V lookup: CDR1 LGHDT, CDR2 YNNKEL (reference sequence). Here the CDR3 DNA reads TGTGCCAGCAGCCAAAACAGCGGACCCAGCACAGATACGCAGTATTTT. Protein: CASSQNSGPSTDTQYF.

The J gene is TRBJ1-3, the V gene TRBV2, with D unclear. Germline V gene data show CDR1 as SNHLY and CDR2 as FYNNEI. This CDR3 contains 13 residues. V lost 7 bases and J lost 0, with 7 bases in between. The CDR3 sequence: CASMESSGNTIYF. The CDR3, as DNA: TGTGCCAGCATGGAGAGCTCTGGAAACACCATATATTTT.